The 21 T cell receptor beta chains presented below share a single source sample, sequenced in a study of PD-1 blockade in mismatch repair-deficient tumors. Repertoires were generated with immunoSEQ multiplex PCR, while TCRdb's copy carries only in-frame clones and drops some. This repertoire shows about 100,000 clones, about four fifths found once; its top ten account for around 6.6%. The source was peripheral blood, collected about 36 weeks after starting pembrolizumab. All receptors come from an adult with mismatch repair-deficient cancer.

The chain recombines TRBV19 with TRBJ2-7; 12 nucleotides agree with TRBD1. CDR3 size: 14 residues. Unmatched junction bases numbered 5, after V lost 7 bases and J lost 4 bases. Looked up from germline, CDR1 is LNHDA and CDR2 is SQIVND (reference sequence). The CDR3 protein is CASKPGQGAYEQYF. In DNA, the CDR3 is TGTGCCAGTAAACCGGGACAGGGGGCTTACGAGCAGTACTTC.

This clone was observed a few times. Here the CDR3 reads CASKWAQVGGELFF. The CDR3 region has the DNA TGTGCCAGCAAGTGGGCGCAGGTTGGCGGGGAGCTGTTTTTT. The chain links TRBV6-5 to TRBJ2-2; D gene ambiguous. Germline loops: CDR1 MNHEY, CDR2 SVGAGI. The CDR3 has 14 amino acids. Between the trimmed V and J ends, which lost 7 bases and 7 bases, there was a span of 16 bases.

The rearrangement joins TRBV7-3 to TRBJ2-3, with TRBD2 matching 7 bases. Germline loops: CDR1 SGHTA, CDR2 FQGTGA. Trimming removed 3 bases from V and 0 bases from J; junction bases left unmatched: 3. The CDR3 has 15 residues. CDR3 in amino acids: CASSLGGTSTDTQYF. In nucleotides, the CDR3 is TGTGCCAGCAGCTTGGGAGGGACTAGCACAGATACGCAGTATTTT.

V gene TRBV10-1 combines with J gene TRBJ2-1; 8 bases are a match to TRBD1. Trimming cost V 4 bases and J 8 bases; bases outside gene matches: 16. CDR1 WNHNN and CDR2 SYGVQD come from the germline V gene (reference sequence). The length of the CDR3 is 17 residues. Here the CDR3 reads CASSGGSPGQVHHEQFF. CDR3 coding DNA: TGCGCCAGCAGTGGAGGGAGCCCGGGACAGGTGCACCATGAGCAGTTCTTC.

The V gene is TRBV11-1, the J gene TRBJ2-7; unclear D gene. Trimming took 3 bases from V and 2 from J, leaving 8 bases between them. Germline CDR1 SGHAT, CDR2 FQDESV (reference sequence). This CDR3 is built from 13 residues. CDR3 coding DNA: TGTGCCAGCAGCTTCTCAGGAACCTACGAGCAGTACTTC. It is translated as CASSFSGTYEQYF.

CDR3 region: CASSRDTNEKLFF. The CDR3 bases are TGTGCCAGCTCCAGGGACACTAATGAAAAACTGTTTTTT. The V gene is TRBV2, the J gene TRBJ1-4; D is perhaps TRBD1 (5 bases). The germline CDR1 and CDR2 sequences are SNHLY and FYNNEI. V was shortened by 8 bases and J by 2 bases, with 9 bases between the two germline ends. The CDR3 is 13 amino acids.

CDR3 nucleotide sequence: TGTGCCACCAGCCCACAGGGTTTTGAAGCTTTCTTT. Its protein is CATSPQGFEAFF. The chain couples TRBV15 to TRBJ1-1; D is perhaps TRBD1 (6 bases). In germline, CDR1 is LNHNV, CDR2 YYDKDF (reference sequence). V was clipped by 5 bases and J by 7 bases, with 11 bases between them. The CDR3 extends over 12 amino acids.

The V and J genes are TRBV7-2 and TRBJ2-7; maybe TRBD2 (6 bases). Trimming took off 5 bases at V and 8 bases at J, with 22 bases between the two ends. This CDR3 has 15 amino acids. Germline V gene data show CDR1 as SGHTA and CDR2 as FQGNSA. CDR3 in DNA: TGTGCCAGCAGCCTCCTCCGGGACTTTACTAACAAGCAGTACTTC. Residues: CASSLLRDFTNKQYF.

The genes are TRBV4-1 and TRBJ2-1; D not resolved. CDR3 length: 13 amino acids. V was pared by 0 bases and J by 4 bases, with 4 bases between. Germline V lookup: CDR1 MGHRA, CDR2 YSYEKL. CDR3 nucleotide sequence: TGCGCCAGCAGCCAAGAAAGTTACAATGAGCAGTTCTTC. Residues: CASSQESYNEQFF.

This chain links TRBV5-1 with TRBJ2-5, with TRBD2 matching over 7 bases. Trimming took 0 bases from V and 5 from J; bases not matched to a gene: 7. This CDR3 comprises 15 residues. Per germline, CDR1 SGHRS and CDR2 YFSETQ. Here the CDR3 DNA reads TGCGCCAGCAGCTTGGCCGGCGGGAGAGACGAGACCCAGTACTTC. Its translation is CASSLAGGRDETQYF.

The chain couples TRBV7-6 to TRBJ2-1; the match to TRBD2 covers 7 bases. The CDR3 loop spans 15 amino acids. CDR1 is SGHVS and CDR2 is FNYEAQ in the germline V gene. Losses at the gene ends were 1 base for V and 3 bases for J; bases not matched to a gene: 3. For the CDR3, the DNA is TGTGCCAGCAGCTTAGTACTAGCGTTCTACAATGAGCAGTTCTTC. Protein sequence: CASSLVLAFYNEQFF.

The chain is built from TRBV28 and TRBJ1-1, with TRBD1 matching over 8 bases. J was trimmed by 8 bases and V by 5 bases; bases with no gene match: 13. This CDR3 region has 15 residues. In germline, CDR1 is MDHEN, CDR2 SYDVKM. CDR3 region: CASSQDRVSNEEAFF. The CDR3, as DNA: TGTGCCAGCAGTCAGGACAGGGTCTCGAACGAGGAAGCTTTCTTT.

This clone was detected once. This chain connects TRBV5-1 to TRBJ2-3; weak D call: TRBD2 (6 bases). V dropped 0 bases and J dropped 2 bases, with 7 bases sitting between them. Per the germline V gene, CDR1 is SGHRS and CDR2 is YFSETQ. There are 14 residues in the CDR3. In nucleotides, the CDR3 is TGCGCCAGCAGCTTGGGGGAGGTCACAGATACGCAGTATTTT. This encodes CASSLGEVTDTQYF.

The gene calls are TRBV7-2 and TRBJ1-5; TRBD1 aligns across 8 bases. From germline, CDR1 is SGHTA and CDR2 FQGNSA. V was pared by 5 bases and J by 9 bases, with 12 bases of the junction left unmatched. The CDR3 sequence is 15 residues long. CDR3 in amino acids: CASSIRTGRGGPQHF. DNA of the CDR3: TGTGCCAGCAGCATCAGGACAGGGAGAGGCGGGCCCCAGCATTTT.

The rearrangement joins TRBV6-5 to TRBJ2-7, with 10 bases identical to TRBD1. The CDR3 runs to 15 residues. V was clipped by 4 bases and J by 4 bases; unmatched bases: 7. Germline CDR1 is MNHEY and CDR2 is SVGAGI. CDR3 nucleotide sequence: TGTGCCAGCAGTTCCGCCGGGACAGGGGAATACGAGCAGTACTTC. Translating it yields CASSSAGTGEYEQYF.

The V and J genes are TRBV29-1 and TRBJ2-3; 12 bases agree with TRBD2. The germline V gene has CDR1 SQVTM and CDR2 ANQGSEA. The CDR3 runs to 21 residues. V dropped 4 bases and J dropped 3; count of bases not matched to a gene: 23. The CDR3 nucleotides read TGCAGCGTTGGGCAAGGCAAGGGAGGAGGAGGACTAGCGGGATTGACAGATACGCAGTATTTT. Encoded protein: CSVGQGKGGGGLAGLTDTQYF.

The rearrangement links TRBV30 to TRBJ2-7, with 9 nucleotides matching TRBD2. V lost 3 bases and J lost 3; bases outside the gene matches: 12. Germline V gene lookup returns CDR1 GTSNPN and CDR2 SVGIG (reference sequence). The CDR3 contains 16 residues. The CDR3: CAWRRKGLAGYYEQYF. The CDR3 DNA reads TGTGCCTGGAGGCGAAAGGGGCTAGCGGGATACTACGAGCAGTACTTC.

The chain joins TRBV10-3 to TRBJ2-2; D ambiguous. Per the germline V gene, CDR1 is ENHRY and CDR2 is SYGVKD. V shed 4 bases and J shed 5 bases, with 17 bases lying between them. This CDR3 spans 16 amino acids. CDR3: CAISVTGAGETGELFF. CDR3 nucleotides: TGTGCCATCAGTGTCACCGGTGCAGGAGAAACCGGGGAGCTGTTTTTT.

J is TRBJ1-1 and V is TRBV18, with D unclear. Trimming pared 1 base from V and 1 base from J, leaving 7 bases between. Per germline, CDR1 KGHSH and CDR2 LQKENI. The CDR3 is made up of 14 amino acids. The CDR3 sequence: CASSPQEKNTEAFF. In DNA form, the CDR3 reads TGTGCCAGCTCACCACAGGAGAAGAACACTGAAGCTTTCTTT.

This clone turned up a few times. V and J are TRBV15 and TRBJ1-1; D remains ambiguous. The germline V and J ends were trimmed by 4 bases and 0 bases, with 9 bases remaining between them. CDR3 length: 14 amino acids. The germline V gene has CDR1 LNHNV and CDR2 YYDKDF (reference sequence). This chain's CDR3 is CATSTPAMNTEAFF. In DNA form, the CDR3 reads TGTGCCACCAGCACTCCTGCCATGAACACTGAAGCTTTCTTT.

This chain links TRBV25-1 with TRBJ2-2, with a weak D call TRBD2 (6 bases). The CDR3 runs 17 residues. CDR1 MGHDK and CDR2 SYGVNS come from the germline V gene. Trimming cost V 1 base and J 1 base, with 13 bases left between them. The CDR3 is CASSEWEDGENTGELFF. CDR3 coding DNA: TGTGCCAGCAGTGAATGGGAGGACGGGGAGAACACCGGGGAGCTGTTTTTT.